The following is a T cell receptor (beta chain) sequence with its context. Its antigen is unidentified. The data originate from a study of T cell responses to AZD1222 COVID-19 vaccine. The study's findings and limits: All repertoire sampling was performed exclusively after the peak T cell response. Clonal diversity may have been underestimated, and the donors were mostly white British, with more females than males.

Only in-frame clones appear in the TCRdb table, and some are missing; sequencing was by immunoSEQ multiplex PCR. Of 60,000 to 75,000 clones in the sample, about 88% were seen once. The V end was cut by 5 bases, the J end by 2 bases, with 2 bases between. The CDR3 has 11 residues. The rearrangement joins TRBV12-3 or TRBV12-4 to TRBJ2-3, with D uncertain. The receptor was derived from an adult who received the AZD1222 COVID-19 vaccine. The starting material was peripheral blood, obtained 28 days after the second AZD1222 dose. CDR3 nucleotides: TGTGCCAGCAGTAACACAGATACGCAGTATTTT. Amino acid sequence: CASSNTDTQYF.